This T cell receptor beta chain was documented in a study of T cell changes during pregnancy in multiple sclerosis. Assay used: immunoSEQ multiplex PCR; TCRdb lists only in-frame clones, some missing. The data contain around 100,000 clones, about nine tenths of them singletons. The length of the CDR3 is 16 residues. V lost 2 bases and J lost 6, with 19 bases in between. Germline assignment: CDR1 SGHRS and CDR2 YFSETQ. The clonotype was recovered from a female donor in good health, enrolled as a control in a pregnancy study. V and J are TRBV5-1 and TRBJ2-3; D unresolved. Specimen: peripheral blood, collected in the second trimester of pregnancy. CDR3 DNA sequence: TGCGCCAGCAGCTTAATCGAAGCGCTCAGAGCGGATACGCAGTATTTT. Residues: CASSLIEALRADTQYF.